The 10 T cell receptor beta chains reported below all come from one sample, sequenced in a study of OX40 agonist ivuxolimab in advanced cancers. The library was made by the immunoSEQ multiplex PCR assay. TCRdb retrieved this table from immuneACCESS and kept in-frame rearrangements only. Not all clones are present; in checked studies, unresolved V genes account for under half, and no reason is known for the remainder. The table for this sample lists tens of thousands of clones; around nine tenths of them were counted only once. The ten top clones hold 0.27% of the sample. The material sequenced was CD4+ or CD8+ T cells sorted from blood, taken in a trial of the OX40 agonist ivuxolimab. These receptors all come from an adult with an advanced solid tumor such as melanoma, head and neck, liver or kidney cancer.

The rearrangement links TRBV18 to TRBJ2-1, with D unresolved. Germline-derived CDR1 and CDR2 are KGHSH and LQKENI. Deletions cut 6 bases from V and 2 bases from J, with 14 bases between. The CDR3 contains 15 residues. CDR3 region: CASSFSQLTYNEQFF. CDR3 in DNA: TGTGCCAGCTCTTTTTCACAACTTACCTACAATGAGCAGTTCTTC.

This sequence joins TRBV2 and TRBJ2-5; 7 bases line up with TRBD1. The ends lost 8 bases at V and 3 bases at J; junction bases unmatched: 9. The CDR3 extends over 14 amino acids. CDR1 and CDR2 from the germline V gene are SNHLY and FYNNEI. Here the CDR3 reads CASGKGQSEETQYF. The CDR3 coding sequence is TGTGCCAGCGGAAAGGGACAGTCAGAAGAGACCCAGTACTTC.

In DNA form, the CDR3 reads TGTGCCAGCAGTTATGACCGGGACAGTAAAAAGCAGTACTTC. The encoded protein is CASSYDRDSKKQYF. The chain carries TRBV6-5 and TRBJ2-7; TRBD1 aligns across 7 bases. The CDR3 sequence is 14 residues long. Per the germline V gene, CDR1 is MNHEY and CDR2 is SVGAGI. V dropped 3 bases and J dropped 8; count of bases not matched to a gene: 10.

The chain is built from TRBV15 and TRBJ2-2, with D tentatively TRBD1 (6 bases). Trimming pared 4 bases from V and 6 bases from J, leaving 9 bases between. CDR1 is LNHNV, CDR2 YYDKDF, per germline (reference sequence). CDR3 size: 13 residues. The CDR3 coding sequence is TGTGCCACCAGCAAGGACAGCTCCGGGGAGCTGTTTTTT. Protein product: CATSKDSSGELFF.

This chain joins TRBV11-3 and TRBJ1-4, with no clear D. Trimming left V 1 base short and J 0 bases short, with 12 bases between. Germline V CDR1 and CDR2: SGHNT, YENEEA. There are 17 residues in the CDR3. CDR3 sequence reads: CASSLGTGVATNEKLFF. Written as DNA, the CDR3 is TGTGCCAGCAGCTTAGGAACGGGAGTTGCAACTAATGAAAAACTGTTTTTT.

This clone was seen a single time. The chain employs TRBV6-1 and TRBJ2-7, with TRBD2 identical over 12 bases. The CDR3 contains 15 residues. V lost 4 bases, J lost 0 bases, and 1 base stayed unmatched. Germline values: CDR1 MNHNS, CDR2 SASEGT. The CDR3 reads CASSALAGGSYEQYF. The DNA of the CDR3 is TGTGCCAGCAGTGCACTAGCGGGAGGCTCCTACGAGCAGTACTTC.

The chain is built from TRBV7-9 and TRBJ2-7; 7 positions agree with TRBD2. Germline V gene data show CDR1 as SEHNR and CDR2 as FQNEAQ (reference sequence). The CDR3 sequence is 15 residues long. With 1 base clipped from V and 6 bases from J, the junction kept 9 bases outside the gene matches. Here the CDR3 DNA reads TGTGCCAGCAGCTTAGTGGCCGGGAGGATCAGCGAGCAGTACTTC. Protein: CASSLVAGRISEQYF.

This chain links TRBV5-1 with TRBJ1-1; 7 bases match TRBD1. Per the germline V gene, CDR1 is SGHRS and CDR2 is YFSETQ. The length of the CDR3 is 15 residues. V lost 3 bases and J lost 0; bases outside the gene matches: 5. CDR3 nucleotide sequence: TGCGCCAGCAGCTCACAGGGGCCCCTGAACACTGAAGCTTTCTTT. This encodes CASSSQGPLNTEAFF.

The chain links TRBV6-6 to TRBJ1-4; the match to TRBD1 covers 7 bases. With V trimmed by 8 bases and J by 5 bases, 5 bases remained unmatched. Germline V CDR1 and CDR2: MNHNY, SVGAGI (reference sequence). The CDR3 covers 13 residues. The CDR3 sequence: CASGDRGNEKLFF. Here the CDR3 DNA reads TGTGCCAGCGGGGACAGAGGAAATGAAAAACTGTTTTTT.

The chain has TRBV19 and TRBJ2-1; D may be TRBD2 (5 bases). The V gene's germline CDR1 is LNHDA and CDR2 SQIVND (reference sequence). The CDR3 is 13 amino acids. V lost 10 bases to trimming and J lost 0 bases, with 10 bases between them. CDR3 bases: TGTGCCACCGCCGGGGTCTCCTACAATGAGCAGTTCTTC. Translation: CATAGVSYNEQFF.